This TCR beta chain was captured by sequencing in a study of patients and donors after allogeneic stem cell transplantation (dated by TCRdb to 2020 to 2022). This clonotype was found a few times. Its cognate antigen has yet to be identified. One base away there is no much larger clone; base qualities are not given. The receptor library was made with RT-PCR. TCRdb records NextSeq 550 as the sequencer. TCRdb reanalyzed the raw reads on its own, using fastp at Q25 for trimming and MiXCR for clone calling, and kept in-frame beta chains. Here each entry gathers all rows of one CDR3 protein and keeps the most common genes and DNA. In this sample the table shows about a million distinct CDR3 sequences, roughly 18% of which occur a single time. Of the sample, around 6% falls within the top ten clones. The CDR3 covers 14 residues, taking in both the cysteine and the phenylalanine. The only DNA kept is the CDR3, 42 bases in frame from the first base. CDR1 and CDR2 are read off the germline V gene as MNHEY and SVGEGT. V and J are truncated by 6 bases and 2 bases respectively, leaving an intervening sequence of 11 bases.

Recombination joined TRBV6-2 or TRBV6-3 with TRBJ1-3; the D gene is perhaps TRBD1, from 5 matching bases. The source material was blood, either unsorted or a sorted T cell fraction (not recorded which). The source is a human donor who was either an allogeneic HSCT recipient or a stem cell or donor lymphocyte infusion donor (not recorded which). It is not recorded whose cells these are; they may come from a transplant donor. The DNA sequence is given as TGTGCCAGCAGCGCAGGGACGACTGGAAACACCATATATTTT. Its translation reads: CASSAGTTGNTIYF.